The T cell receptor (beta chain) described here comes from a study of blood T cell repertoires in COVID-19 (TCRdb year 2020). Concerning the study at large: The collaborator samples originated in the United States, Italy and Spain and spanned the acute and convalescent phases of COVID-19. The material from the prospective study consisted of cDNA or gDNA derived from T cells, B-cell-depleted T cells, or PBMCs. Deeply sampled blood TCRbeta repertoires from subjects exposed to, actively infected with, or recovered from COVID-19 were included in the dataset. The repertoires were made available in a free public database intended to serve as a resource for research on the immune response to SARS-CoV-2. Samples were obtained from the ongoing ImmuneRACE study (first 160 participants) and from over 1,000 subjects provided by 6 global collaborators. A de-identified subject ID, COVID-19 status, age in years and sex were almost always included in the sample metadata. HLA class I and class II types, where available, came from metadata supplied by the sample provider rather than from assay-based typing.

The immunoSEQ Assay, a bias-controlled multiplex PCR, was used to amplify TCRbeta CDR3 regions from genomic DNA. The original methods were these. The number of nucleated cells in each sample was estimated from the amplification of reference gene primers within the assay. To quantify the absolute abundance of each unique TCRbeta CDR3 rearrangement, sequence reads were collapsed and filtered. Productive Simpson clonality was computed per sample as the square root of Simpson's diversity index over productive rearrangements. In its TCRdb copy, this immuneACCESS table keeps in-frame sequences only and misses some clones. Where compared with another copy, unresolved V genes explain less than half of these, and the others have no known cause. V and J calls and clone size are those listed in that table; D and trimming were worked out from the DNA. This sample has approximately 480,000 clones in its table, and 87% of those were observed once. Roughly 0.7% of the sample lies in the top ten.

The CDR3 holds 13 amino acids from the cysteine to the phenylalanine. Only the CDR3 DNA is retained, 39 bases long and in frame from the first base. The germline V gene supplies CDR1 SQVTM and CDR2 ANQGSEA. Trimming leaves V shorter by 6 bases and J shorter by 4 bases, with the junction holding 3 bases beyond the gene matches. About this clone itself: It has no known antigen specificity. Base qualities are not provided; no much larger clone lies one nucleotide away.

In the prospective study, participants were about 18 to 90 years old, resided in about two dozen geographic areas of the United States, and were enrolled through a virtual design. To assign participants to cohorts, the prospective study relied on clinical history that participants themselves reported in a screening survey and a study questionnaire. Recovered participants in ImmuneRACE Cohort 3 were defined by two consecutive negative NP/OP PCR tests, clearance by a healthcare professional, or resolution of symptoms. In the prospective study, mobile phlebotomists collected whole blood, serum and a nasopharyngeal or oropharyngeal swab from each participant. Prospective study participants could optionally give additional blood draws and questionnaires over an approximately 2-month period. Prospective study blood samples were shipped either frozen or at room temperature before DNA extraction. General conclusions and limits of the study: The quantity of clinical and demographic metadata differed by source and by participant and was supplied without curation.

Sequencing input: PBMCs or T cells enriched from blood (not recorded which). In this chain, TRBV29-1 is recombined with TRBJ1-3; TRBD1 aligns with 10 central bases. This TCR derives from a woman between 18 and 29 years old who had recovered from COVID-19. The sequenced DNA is TGCAGCGTCCGGACAGGGGGGGGAAACACCATATATTTT. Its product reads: CSVRTGGGNTIYF. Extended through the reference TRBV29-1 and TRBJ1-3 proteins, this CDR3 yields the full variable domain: SAVISQKPSRDICQRGTSLTIQCQVDSQVTMMFWYRQQPGQSLTLIATANQGSEATYESGFVIDKFPISRPNLTFSTLTVSNMSPEDSSIYLCSVRTGGGNTIYFGEGSWLTVV.